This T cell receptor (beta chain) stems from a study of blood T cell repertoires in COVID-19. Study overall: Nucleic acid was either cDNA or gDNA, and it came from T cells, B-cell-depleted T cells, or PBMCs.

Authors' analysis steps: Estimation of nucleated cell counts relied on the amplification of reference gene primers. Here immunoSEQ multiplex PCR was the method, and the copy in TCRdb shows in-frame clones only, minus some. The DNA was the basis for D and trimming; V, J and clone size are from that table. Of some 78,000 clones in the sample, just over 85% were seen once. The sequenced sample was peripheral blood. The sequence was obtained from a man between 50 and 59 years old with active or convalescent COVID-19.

CDR3 protein: CASSRDFSKDTQYF. CDR3 in DNA: TGTGCCAGCAGCAGGGACTTCTCCAAAGATACGCAGTATTTT. The chain links TRBV6-5 to TRBJ2-3; D is possibly TRBD2 (6 bases). The CDR3 is made up of 14 amino acids. From germline, CDR1 is MNHEY and CDR2 SVGAGI. V was shortened by 6 bases and J by 5 bases, with 15 bases between the two germline ends.